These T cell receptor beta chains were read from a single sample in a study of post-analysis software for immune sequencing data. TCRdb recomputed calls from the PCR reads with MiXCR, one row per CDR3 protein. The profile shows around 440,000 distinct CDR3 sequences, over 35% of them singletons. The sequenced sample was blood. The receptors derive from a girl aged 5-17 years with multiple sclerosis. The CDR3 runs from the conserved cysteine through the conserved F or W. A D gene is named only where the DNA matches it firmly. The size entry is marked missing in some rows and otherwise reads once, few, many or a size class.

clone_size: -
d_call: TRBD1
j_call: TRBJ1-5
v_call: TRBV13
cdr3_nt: TGTGCCAGCAGCCTCCGGGACAGCCCCAATCAGCCCCAGCATTTT
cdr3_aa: CASSLRDSPNQPQHF

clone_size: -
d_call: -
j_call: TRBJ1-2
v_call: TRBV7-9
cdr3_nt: TGTGCCAGCAGCTCAAACCCGTCAGGGCCCGGTTATGGCTACACCTTC
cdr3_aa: CASSSNPSGPGYGYTF

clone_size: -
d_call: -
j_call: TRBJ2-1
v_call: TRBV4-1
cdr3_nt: TGCGCCAGCAGCCGGGGTCTGAGCTCCTACAATGAGCAGTTCTTC
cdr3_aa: CASSRGLSSYNEQFF

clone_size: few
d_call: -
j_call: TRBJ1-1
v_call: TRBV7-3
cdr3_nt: TGTGCCAGCAGCGTGGACTTGAACACTGAAGCTTTCTTT
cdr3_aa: CASSVDLNTEAFF

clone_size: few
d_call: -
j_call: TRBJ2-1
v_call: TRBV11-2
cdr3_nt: TGTGCCAGCAGCTTAGATTTTAGGGCAGACAATGAGCAGTTCTTC
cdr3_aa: CASSLDFRADNEQFF

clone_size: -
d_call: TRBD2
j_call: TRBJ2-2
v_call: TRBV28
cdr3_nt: TGTGCCAGCAGTTTAGCGGGAGACACCGGGGAGCTGTTTTTT
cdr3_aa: CASSLAGDTGELFF

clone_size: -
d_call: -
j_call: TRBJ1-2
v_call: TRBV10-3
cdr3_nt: TGTGCCATCAGTGACAAGTCCCTATCCTATGGCTACACCTTC
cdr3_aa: CAISDKSLSYGYTF

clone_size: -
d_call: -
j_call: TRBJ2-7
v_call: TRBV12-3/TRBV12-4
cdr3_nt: TGTGCCAGCAGTTTGGGGAGACTGGGAAATGAGCAGTACTTC
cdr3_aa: CASSLGRLGNEQYF

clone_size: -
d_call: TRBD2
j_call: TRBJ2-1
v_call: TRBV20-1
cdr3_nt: TGCAGTGCTAGAGATCGTATAGTAAGGCGGGGGGCGCCCTACAATGAGCAGTTCTTC
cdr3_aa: CSARDRIVRRGAPYNEQFF

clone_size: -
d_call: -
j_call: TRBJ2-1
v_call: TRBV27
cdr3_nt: TGTGCCAGCAGTTTCGGTCCTCAGAGCTACAATGAGCAGTTCTTC
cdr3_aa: CASSFGPQSYNEQFF

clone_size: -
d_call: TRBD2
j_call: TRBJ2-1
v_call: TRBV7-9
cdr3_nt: TGTGCCAGCAGCTCGGGAAGCGGGAGCTCCTACAATGAGCAGTTCTTC
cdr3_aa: CASSSGSGSSYNEQFF

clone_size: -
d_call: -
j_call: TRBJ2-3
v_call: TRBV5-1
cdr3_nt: TGCGCCAGCAGCTTGGAGGCTAGCAGTAGCACAGATACGCAGTATTTT
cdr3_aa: CASSLEASSSTDTQYF

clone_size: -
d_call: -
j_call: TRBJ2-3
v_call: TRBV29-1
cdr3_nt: TGCAGCGTCGGGACTGATTTCACAGATACGCAGTATTTT
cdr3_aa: CSVGTDFTDTQYF

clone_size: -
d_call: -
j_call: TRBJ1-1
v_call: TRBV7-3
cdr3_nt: TGTGCCAGCAGCAATCAATGGACTGAAGCTTTCTTT
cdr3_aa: CASSNQWTEAFF

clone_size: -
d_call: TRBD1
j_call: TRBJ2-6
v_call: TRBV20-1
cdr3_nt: TGCAGTGCTAGTAGGGACAGGCAGGTGATTCCCTCTGGGGCCAACGTCCTGACTTTC
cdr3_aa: CSASRDRQVIPSGANVLTF

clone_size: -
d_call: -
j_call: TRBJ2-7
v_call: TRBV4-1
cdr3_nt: TGCGCCAGCAGCCAAGGGGCCTCGGCGGAGTCCTACGAGCAGTACTTC
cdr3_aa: CASSQGASAESYEQYF

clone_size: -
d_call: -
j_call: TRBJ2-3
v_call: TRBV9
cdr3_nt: TGTGCCAGCAGCGTAGTCACAGATACGCAGTATTTT
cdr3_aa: CASSVVTDTQYF

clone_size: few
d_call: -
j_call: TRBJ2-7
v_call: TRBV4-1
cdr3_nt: TGCGCCAGCAGCCTAGGCCCAGGGGCCTACGAGCAGTACTTC
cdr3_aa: CASSLGPGAYEQYF

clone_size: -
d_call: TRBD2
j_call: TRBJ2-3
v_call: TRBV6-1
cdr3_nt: TGTGCCAGCAGTGGGGAATCGGGGGGTTACCCACAGAGAACGCAGTATTTT
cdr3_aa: CASSGESGGYPQRTQYF

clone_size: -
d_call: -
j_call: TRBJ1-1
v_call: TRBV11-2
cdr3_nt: TGTGCCAGCAGCTCGAGCCCGGGCTATGAAGCTTTCTTT
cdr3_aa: CASSSSPGYEAFF

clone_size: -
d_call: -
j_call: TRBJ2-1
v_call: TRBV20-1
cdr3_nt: TGCAGTGCTAGAGATGCCAGAGCTAAAGAGACCCAGTTCTTC
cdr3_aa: CSARDARAKETQFF

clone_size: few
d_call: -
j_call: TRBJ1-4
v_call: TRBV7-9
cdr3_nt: TGTGCCGGCAGCCCTAAGGATGAGTGGCCTAATGAAAAACTGTTTTTT
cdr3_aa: CAGSPKDEWPNEKLFF

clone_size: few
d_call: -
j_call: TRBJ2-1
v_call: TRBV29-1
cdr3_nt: TGCAGCGTTGAAGGGGGTTACGGCTACAATGAGCAGTTCTTC
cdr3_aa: CSVEGGYGYNEQFF

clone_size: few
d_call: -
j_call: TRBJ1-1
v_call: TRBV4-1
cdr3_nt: TGCGCCAGCAGCCCCCCCGGCCTCAGTGAAGCTTTCTTT
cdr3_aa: CASSPPGLSEAFF

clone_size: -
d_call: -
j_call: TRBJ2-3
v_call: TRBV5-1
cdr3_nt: TGCGCCAGCAGCCCAGGTCGGGTCTCAGATACGCAGTATTTT
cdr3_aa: CASSPGRVSDTQYF

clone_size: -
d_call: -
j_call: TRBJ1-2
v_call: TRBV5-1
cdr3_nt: TGCGCCAGCAGCCCCAATCTGGGACACAACTATGGCTACACCTTC
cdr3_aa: CASSPNLGHNYGYTF

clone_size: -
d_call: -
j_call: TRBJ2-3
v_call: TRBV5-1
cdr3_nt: TGCGCCAGCCGGGGGGGCAGGGGGCGATCAGATACGCAGTATTTT
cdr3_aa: CASRGGRGRSDTQYF

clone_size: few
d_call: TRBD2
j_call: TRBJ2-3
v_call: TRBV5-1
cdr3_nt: TGCGCCAGCAGCTTGGAAGCGGGAGTGGGAGATACGCAGTATTTT
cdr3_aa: CASSLEAGVGDTQYF

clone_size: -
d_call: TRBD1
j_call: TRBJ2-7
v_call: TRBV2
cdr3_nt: TGTGCCAGCAGTGGAGGGGACAGACAATTCTACGAGCAGTACTTC
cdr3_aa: CASSGGDRQFYEQYF

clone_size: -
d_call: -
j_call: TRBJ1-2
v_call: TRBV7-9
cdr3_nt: TGTGCCAGCAGCTTAGCCGGGGTTAACTGTGGCTACACCTTC
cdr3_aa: CASSLAGVNCGYTF